This T cell receptor beta chain came from a study of technical replicates of blood from several donors. Sequenced by immunoSEQ multiplex PCR; TCRdb stores in-frame clones only, minus some. This table holds 95,000 or so clones, about 95% found once. CDR3 size: 15 residues. The V and J ends lost 4 bases and 8 bases, in that order; junction bases with no gene match: 9. Germline V lookup: CDR1 LGHNA, CDR2 YNFKEQ. The receptor's source is a human donor in good health. The sample comprised T cells isolated from PBMCs. The chain joins TRBV4-2 to TRBJ2-1, with 9 bases matching TRBD2. The CDR3 DNA follows: TGTGCCAGCAGCCGGGGGCGGGAGGGGACTCATGAGCAGTTCTTC. It encodes CASSRGREGTHEQFF.